Below, 5 T cell receptor beta chains from the same sample are listed, as sequenced in a study of T cell responses to AZD1222 COVID-19 vaccine. Only in-frame clones appear in the TCRdb table, and some are missing; sequencing was by immunoSEQ multiplex PCR. The sample holds approximately 120,000 clones, 87% seen once. The input for sequencing was peripheral blood, taken on day 0 of AZD1222 vaccination. The receptors here all came from an adult in good health.

The chain links TRBV7-2 to TRBJ1-3, with D possibly matching TRBD1 (5 bases). Trimming took 1 base from V and 2 from J, leaving 12 bases between them. Germline V gives CDR1 SGHTA, CDR2 FQGNSA. The CDR3 is 16 residues long. CDR3 sequence reads: CASSLDGGWAGNTIYF. In DNA form, the CDR3 reads TGTGCCAGCAGCTTAGACGGGGGTTGGGCTGGAAACACCATATATTTT.

This clone was counted once. The chain employs TRBV5-3 and TRBJ1-3; 9 positions match TRBD1. TRBV5-3 is an ORF; its function is uncertain. V trimming: 1 base; J trimming: 1 base; junction bases outside the gene matches: 6. The CDR3 contains 17 residues. The CDR3 spells CARSLKRQGVSGNTIYF. The CDR3 DNA reads TGTGCCAGAAGCTTGAAGAGACAGGGGGTTTCTGGAAACACCATATATTTT.

The chain combines TRBV20-1 with TRBJ2-5; D is perhaps TRBD2 (5 bases). Germline CDR1 DFQATT, CDR2 SNEGSKA (reference sequence). CDR3 size: 10 residues. Trimming left V 8 bases short and J 5 bases short, with 9 bases between. The CDR3 DNA sequence: TGCAGTAAACTAGGGGAGACCCAGTACTTC. This translates into CSKLGETQYF.

The chain is built from TRBV28 and TRBJ1-2; the match to TRBD1 covers 7 bases. Germline assignment: CDR1 MDHEN and CDR2 SYDVKM. V trimming: 4 bases; J trimming: 7 bases; junction bases outside the gene matches: 18. The CDR3 covers 17 residues. For the CDR3, the DNA is TGTGCCAGCAGTTCCTCCGGGACAGTCCGAGGGGAGCGTGGCTACACCTTC. Translating gives CASSSSGTVRGERGYTF.

V and J are TRBV6-2 or TRBV6-3 and TRBJ1-4; 7 bases match TRBD1. Trimming at V came to 6 bases and at J to 6 bases, leaving 7 bases not matched to a gene. In germline, CDR1 is MNHEY, CDR2 SVGEGT. This CDR3 has 14 residues. The CDR3 loop reads CASSQRDRYEKLFF. In nucleotides, the CDR3 is TGTGCCAGCAGCCAACGGGACAGATATGAAAAACTGTTTTTT.